This T cell receptor (beta chain) is drawn from a study of T cell responses to AZD1222 COVID-19 vaccine. Measured with immunoSEQ multiplex PCR; TCRdb has only the in-frame clones, and not every one. The profile shows approximately 170,000 clones, around nine tenths of them singletons. Germline V gene data show CDR1 as SGHRS and CDR2 as YFSETQ. CDR3 size: 16 residues. V lost 4 bases and J 2 bases, leaving 18 bases between the germline ends. This material consisted of peripheral blood, taken 28 days after the second AZD1222 dose. This TCR derives from an adult who received the AZD1222 COVID-19 vaccine. J is TRBJ2-5 and V is TRBV5-1; D possibly corresponds to TRBD1 (5 bases). CDR3 sequence (DNA): TGCGCCAGCAGCACTGGGTCAGGGATCGCACAAGAGACCCAGTACTTC. Its protein is CASSTGSGIAQETQYF.